This TCR beta chain is from a study of T cell responses to AZD1222 COVID-19 vaccine. Profiling relied on immunoSEQ multiplex PCR, and the TCRdb table lists in-frame clones only, not all of them. The data show roughly 120,000 clones, 85% to 90% seen once. V lost 5 bases and J 7 bases, leaving 14 bases between the germline ends. Germline CDR1 reads SGHVS; CDR2 reads FQNEAQ. The CDR3 consists of 13 residues. Material: peripheral blood, obtained 28 days after the second AZD1222 dose. This sequence originates from an adult who received the AZD1222 COVID-19 vaccine. This chain uses TRBV7-8 with TRBJ1-1; D is uncertain. CDR3 nucleotides: TGTGCCAGCAGCCGAACGGCCTGGGGTGAAGCTTTCTTT. Translating it yields CASSRTAWGEAFF. The whole variable domain, filled in from reference TRBV7-8 and TRBJ1-1, reads GAGVSQSPRYKVAKRGQDVALRCDPISGHVSLFWYQQALGQGPEFLTYFQNEAQLDKSGLPSDRFFAERPEGSVSTLKIQRTQQEDSAVYLCASSRTAWGEAFFGQGTRLTVV.